Listed here are 11 T cell receptor beta chains from one sample, sequenced in a study of blood T cell repertoires in COVID-19. Assay: immunoSEQ multiplex PCR; the TCRdb copy retains only in-frame clones and omits some. In the table there are roughly 310,000 clones, 90% of which are singletons. Material: peripheral blood. The receptors were gathered from a woman under 40 with COVID-19, enrolled during active disease.

This rearrangement joins TRBV27 to TRBJ2-7, with D possibly matching TRBD2 (6 bases). From germline, CDR1 is MNHEY and CDR2 SMNVEV (reference sequence). This CDR3 has 14 amino acids. Trimming stripped 4 bases from V and 6 bases from J, with 16 bases between. The CDR3 nucleotides read TGTGCCAGCAGTTCTGCGGGATCAGCGGGCGAGCAGTACTTC. As protein: CASSSAGSAGEQYF.

This clone was recorded many times. The chain is built from TRBV30 and TRBJ1-3; a possible D gene is TRBD1 (6 bases). CDR1 GTSNPN and CDR2 SVGIG come from the germline V gene (reference sequence). V lost 2 bases, J lost 4 bases, and 15 bases lay in between. This CDR3 is built from 15 residues. Here the CDR3 DNA reads TGTGCCTGGAGTAGGTTGGGGGCTTCAGGAAACACCATATATTTT. Amino acid sequence: CAWSRLGASGNTIYF.

The V call is TRBV11-1, the J call TRBJ2-7; no definite D call. V lost 1 base, J lost 3 bases, and 7 bases lay in between. There are 13 residues in the CDR3. CDR1 is SGHAT, CDR2 FQDESV, per germline (reference sequence). This CDR3 is CASSLDRSYEQYF. CDR3 sequence (DNA): TGTGCCAGCAGCTTAGACCGTAGCTACGAGCAGTACTTC.

A word on this clone: The same CDR3 also results from other DNA sequences found in this sample. The rearrangement links TRBV28 to TRBJ1-5, with 7 positions matching TRBD1. Germline CDR1 MDHEN, CDR2 SYDVKM. V dropped 6 bases and J dropped 2; count of bases not matched to a gene: 7. This CDR3 comprises 15 residues. CDR3 in DNA: TGTGCCAGCAGCCCGACTGGACAGGGCAATCAGCCCCAGCATTTT. It encodes CASSPTGQGNQPQHF.

The rearrangement links TRBV11-2 to TRBJ2-5; 8 bases align to TRBD2. The V gene end was trimmed by 1 base and the J gene end by 4 bases; junction bases not matched to a gene: 5. Germline V gene sequence: CDR1 SGHAT, CDR2 FQNNGV. This CDR3 is 15 amino acids long. CDR3 loop: CASSLGASGRETQYF. CDR3 sequence (DNA): TGTGCCAGCAGCTTAGGAGCTAGCGGGCGAGAGACCCAGTACTTC.

This clone was observed once. The J gene is TRBJ2-3, the V gene TRBV19; TRBD2 is a possible D gene (5 bases). CDR1 is LNHDA, CDR2 SQIVND, per germline (reference sequence). Trimming took 5 bases from V and 3 from J, leaving 18 bases between them. This CDR3 is built from 16 residues. In DNA form, the CDR3 reads TGTGCCAGTAGTCCGGAAGACTATTTAGGGACAGATACGCAGTATTTT. It translates to CASSPEDYLGTDTQYF. The whole variable domain, filled in from reference TRBV19 and TRBJ2-3, reads DGGITQSPKYLFRKEGQNVTLSCEQNLNHDAMYWYRQDPGQGLRLIYYSQIVNDFQKGDIAEGYSVSREKKESFPLTVTSAQKNPTAFYLCASSPEDYLGTDTQYFGPGTRLTVL.

This chain joins TRBV11-3 and TRBJ2-3, with D possibly matching TRBD2 (6 bases). With 1 base removed from V and 4 bases from J, the gap between germline ends came to 12 bases. The CDR3 is 15 amino acids. From germline, CDR1 is SGHNT and CDR2 YENEEA. CDR3 DNA sequence: TGTGCCAGCAGCTTAGGCGGGGCTGGGGCAGATACGCAGTATTTT. Residues: CASSLGGAGADTQYF.

Only one count was recorded for this clone. The CDR3: CASSSGTGSYEQYF. The CDR3 nucleotides are TGTGCCAGCAGCTCCGGGACAGGTTCCTACGAGCAGTACTTC. The V and J genes are TRBV7-7 and TRBJ2-7; 8 bases are a match to TRBD1. The CDR3 totals 14 residues. The J segment lost 1 base and the V segment lost 4 bases, leaving 3 bases of the junction unmatched. In germline, CDR1 is SSHAT, CDR2 FNYEAQ (reference sequence).

The gene calls are TRBV7-2 and TRBJ2-6; D gene uncertain. This CDR3 is built from 15 residues. Trimming cost V 3 bases and J 4 bases, with 10 bases left between them. The germline CDR1 and CDR2 sequences are SGHTA and FQGNSA. This CDR3 reads CASSFHTRGANVLTF. CDR3 nucleotide sequence: TGTGCCAGCAGCTTTCACACACGCGGGGCCAACGTCCTGACTTTC. The whole variable domain, filled in from reference TRBV7-2 and TRBJ2-6, reads GAGVSQSPSNKVTEKGKDVELRCDPISGHTALYWYRQSLGQGLEFLIYFQGNSAPDKSGLPSDRFSAERTGGSVSTLTIQRTQQEDSAVYLCASSFHTRGANVLTFGAGSRLTVL.

J is TRBJ2-7 and V is TRBV4-1; 15 bases agree with TRBD2. Germline-derived CDR1 and CDR2 are MGHRA and YSYEKL. The V gene end was trimmed by 0 bases and the J gene end by 0 bases; junction bases not matched to a gene: 6. The CDR3 consists of 19 residues. The CDR3 reads CASSQEGTSGRINSYEQYF. The CDR3 DNA reads as TGCGCCAGCAGCCAAGAAGGGACTAGCGGGAGGATAAACTCCTACGAGCAGTACTTC.

This chain uses TRBV9 with TRBJ1-3; TRBD1 agrees at 9 bases. J lost 1 base, V lost 3 bases, and 5 bases had no gene match. Germline V CDR1 and CDR2: SGDLS, YYNGEE. The CDR3 covers 16 residues. The CDR3 coding sequence is TGTGCCAGCAGCGCCCGACAGGGGGGATCTGGAAACACCATATATTTT. It translates to CASSARQGGSGNTIYF.